This T cell receptor (beta chain) was captured in a study of post-analysis software for immune sequencing data. Study context: Some patients lacked subtype; others had relapsing-remitting, secondary progressive or progressive-relapsing disease.

Unmatched junction bases numbered 8, after V lost 5 bases and J lost 3 bases. Per germline, CDR1 SGHTA and CDR2 FQGTGA. The CDR3 length is 15 residues. Concerning this clonotype: Its target is unknown.

Unique molecular identifiers tagged the TCR beta cDNA libraries. The source material, 1 to 10 million T cells, gave rise to about 460,000 cDNA molecules. TCRdb redid the calling of the PCR reads with MiXCR, one entry per CDR3 protein. The sample consists of around 500,000 distinct CDR3 sequences, around 34% of them appearing once. Study-level results: Analysis by F measure revealed that same-batch samples clustered strongly together. Controls showed significantly higher normalized Chao1 diversity than did multiple sclerosis patients. Comparison of patients with controls showed about 5 TRBV segments more frequent in patients, TRBV5-6, TRBV5-1 and TRBV20-1 among them.

This TCR was sampled from a girl aged 2-17 years with multiple sclerosis. Input material: blood. V gene TRBV7-3 combines with J gene TRBJ1-1, with 8 bases that match TRBD1. CDR3 region: CASSPDRGAYTEAFF. Written as DNA, the CDR3 is TGTGCCAGCAGCCCCGACAGGGGCGCCTACACTGAAGCTTTCTTT. The whole variable domain, remainder taken from reference TRBV7-3 and TRBJ1-1, is GAGVSQTPSNKVTEKGKYVELRCDPISGHTALYWYRQSLGQGPEFLIYFQGTGAADDSGLPNDRFFAVRPEGSVSTLKIQRTERGDSAVYLCASSPDRGAYTEAFFGQGTRLTVV.